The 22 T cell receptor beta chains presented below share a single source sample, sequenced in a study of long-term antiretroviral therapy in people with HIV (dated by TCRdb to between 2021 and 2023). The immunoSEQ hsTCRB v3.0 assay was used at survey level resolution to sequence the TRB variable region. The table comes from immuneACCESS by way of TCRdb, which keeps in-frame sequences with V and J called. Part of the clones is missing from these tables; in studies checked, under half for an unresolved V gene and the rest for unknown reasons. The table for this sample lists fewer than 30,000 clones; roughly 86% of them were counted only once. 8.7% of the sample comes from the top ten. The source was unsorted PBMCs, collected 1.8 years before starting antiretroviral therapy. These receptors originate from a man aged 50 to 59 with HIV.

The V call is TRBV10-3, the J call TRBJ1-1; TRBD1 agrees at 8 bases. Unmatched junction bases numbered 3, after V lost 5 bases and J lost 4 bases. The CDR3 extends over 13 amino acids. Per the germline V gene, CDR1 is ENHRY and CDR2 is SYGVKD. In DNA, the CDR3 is TGTGCCATCAGTAAACAGGGGGTCACTGAAGCTTTCTTT. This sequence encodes CAISKQGVTEAFF.

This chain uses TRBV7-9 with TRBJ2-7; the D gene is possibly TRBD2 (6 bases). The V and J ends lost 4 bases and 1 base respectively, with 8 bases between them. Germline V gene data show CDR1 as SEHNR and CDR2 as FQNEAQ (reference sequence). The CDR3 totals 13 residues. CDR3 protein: CASSSGGSYEQYF. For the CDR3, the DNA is TGTGCCAGCAGCTCCGGGGGTTCCTACGAGCAGTACTTC.

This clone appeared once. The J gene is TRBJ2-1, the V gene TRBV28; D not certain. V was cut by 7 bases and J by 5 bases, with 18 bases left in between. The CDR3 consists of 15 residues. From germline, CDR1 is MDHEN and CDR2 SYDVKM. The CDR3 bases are TGTGCCAGCATTCCGAGAAAGGGTAGTAACAATGAGCAGTTCTTC. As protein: CASIPRKGSNNEQFF.

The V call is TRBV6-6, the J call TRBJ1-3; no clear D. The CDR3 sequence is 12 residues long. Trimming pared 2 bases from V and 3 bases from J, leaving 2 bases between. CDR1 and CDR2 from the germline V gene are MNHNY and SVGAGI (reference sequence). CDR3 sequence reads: CASSYSGNTIYF. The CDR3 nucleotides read TGTGCCAGCAGTTACAGTGGAAACACCATATATTTT.

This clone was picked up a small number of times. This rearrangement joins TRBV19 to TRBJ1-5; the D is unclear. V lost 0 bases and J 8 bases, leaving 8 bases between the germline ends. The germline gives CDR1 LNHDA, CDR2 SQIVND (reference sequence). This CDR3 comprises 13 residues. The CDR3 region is CASSIDQAKPQHF. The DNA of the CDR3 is TGTGCCAGTAGTATAGATCAGGCTAAGCCCCAGCATTTT.

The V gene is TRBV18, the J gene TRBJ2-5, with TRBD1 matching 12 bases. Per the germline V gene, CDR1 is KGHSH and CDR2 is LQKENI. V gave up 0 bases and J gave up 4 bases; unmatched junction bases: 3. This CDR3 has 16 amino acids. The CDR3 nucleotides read TGTGCCAGCTCACCACCGTCGGGACAGGGGGCAGAGACCCAGTACTTC. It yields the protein CASSPPSGQGAETQYF.

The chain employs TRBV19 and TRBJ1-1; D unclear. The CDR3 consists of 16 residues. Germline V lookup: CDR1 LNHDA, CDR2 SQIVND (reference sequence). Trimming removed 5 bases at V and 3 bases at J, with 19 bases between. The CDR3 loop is CASSPNGVIWDTEAFF. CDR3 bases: TGTGCCAGTAGTCCGAACGGGGTTATTTGGGACACTGAAGCTTTCTTT.

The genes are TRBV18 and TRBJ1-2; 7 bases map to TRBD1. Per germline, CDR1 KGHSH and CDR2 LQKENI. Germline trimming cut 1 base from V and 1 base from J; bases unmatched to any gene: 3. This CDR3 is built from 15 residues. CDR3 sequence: CASSPRGTDNYGYTF. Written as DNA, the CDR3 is TGTGCCAGCTCACCACGGGGGACAGATAACTATGGCTACACCTTC.

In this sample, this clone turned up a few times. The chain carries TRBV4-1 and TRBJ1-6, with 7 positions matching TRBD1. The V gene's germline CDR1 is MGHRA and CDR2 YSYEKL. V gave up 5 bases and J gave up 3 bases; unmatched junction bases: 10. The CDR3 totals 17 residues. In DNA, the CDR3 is TGCGCCAGCAGCTACTCTGGACAGGCGGTCTATAATTCACCCCTCCACTTT. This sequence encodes CASSYSGQAVYNSPLHF.

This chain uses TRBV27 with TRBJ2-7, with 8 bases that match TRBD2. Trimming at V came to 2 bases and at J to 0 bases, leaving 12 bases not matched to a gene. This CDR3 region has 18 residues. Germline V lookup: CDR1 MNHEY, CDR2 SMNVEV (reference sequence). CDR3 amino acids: CASSLKQSTSGYSYEQYF. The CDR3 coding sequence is TGTGCCAGCAGTTTAAAACAGAGTACTAGCGGATACTCCTACGAGCAGTACTTC.

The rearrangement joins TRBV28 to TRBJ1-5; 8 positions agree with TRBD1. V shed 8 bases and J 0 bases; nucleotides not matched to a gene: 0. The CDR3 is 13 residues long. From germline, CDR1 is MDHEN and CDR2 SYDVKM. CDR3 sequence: CASGTGSNQPQHF. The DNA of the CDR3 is TGTGCCAGCGGGACAGGTAGCAATCAGCCCCAGCATTTT.

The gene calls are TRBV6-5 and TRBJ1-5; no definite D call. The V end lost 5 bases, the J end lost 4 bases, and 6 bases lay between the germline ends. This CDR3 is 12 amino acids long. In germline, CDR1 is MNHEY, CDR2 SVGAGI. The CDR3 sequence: CASSHQNQPQHF. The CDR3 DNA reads TGTGCCAGCAGTCACCAGAATCAGCCCCAGCATTTT.

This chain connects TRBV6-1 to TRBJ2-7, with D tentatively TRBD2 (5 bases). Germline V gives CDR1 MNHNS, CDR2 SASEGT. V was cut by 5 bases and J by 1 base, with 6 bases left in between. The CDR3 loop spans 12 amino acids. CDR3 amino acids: CASSPGSYEQYF. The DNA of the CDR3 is TGTGCCAGCAGTCCGGGGTCCTACGAGCAGTACTTC.

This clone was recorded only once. This CDR3 is CASSPRVLSSGNTIYF. The CDR3 bases are TGTGCCAGCAGCCCCCGGGTCCTTAGCTCTGGAAACACCATATATTTT. The V and J genes are TRBV7-2 and TRBJ1-3; no reliable D call. The germline V and J ends were trimmed by 5 bases and 0 bases, with 14 bases remaining between them. This CDR3 contains 16 residues. Germline-derived CDR1 and CDR2 are SGHTA and FQGNSA.

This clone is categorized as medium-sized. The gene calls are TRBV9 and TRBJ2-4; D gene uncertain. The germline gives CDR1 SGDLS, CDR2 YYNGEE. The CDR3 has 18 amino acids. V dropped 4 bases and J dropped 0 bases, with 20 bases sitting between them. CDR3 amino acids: CASSPSDGLHLAKNIQYF. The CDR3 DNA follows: TGTGCCAGCAGCCCTTCGGACGGGCTACATCTAGCCAAAAACATTCAGTACTTC.

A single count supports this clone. CDR3 DNA: TGTGCCAGCAGTTTCCCAGGGGGCAGTGGAAACACCATATATTTT. Its protein product is CASSFPGGSGNTIYF. The rearrangement uses TRBV28 and TRBJ1-3; 8 bases match TRBD1. Germline loops: CDR1 MDHEN, CDR2 SYDVKM. CDR3 length: 15 amino acids. The V and J ends lost 3 bases and 3 bases, in that order; junction bases with no gene match: 4.

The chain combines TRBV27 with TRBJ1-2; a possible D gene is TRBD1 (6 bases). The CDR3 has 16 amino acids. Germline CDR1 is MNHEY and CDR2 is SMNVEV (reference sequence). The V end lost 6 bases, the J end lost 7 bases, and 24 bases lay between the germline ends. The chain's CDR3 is CASRPSRDNHYGGYTF. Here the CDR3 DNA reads TGTGCCAGCAGGCCAAGCCGGGACAATCATTATGGTGGCTACACCTTC.

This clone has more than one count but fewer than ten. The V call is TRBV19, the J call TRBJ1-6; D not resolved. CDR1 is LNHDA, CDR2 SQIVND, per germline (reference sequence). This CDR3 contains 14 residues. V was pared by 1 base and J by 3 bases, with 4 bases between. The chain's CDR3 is CASSIGDYNSPLHF. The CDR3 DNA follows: TGTGCCAGTAGTATAGGAGACTATAATTCACCCCTCCACTTT. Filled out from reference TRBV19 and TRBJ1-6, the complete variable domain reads DGGITQSPKYLFRKEGQNVTLSCEQNLNHDAMYWYRQDPGQGLRLIYYSQIVNDFQKGDIAEGYSVSREKKESFPLTVTSAQKNPTAFYLCASSIGDYNSPLHFGNGTRLTVT.

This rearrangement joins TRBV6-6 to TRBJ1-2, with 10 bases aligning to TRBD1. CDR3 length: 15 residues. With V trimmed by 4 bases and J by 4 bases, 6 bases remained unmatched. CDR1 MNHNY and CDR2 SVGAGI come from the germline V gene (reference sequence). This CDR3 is CASSFRTGGTYGYTF. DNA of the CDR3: TGTGCCAGCAGTTTCCGGACAGGGGGGACCTATGGCTACACCTTC.

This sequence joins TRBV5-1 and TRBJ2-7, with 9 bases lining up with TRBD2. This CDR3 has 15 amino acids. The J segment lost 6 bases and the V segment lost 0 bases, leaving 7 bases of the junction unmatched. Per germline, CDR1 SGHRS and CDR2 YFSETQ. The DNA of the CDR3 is TGCGCCAGCAGCTTGGGCTGGACTAGCGTTACCGAGCAGTACTTC. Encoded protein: CASSLGWTSVTEQYF.

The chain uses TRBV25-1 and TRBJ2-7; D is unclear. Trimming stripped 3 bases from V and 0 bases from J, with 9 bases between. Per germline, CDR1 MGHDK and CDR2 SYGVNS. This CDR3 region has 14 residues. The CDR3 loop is CASSDVGFSYEQYF. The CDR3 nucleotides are TGTGCCAGCAGTGATGTAGGGTTCTCCTACGAGCAGTACTTC.

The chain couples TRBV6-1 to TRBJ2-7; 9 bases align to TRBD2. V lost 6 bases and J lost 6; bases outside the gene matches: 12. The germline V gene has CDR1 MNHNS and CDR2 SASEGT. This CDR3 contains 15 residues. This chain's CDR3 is CASRERVAGVREQYF. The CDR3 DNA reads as TGTGCCAGCAGAGAAAGGGTAGCGGGGGTTCGCGAGCAGTACTTC.